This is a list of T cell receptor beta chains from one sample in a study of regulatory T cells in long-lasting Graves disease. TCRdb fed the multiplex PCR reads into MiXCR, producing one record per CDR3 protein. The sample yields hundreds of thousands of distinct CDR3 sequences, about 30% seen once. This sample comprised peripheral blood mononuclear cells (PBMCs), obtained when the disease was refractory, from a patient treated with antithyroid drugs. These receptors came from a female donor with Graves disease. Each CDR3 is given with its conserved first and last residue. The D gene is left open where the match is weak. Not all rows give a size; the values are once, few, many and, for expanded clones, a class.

TGTGCCAGCAGCCCCGTGCGGCAGTGGAAAGAGACCCAGTACTTC	CASSPVRQWKETQYF	TRBV11-2	TRBJ2-5	NA	many
TGTGCCAGCAGTGAAGGACAGGGGGCCCCAGAGACCCAGTACTTC	CASSEGQGAPETQYF	TRBV2	TRBJ2-5	TRBD1	many
TGTGCCAGCACCATGGACAGTAGGATTGAAGCTTTCTTT	CASTMDSRIEAFF	TRBV12-3/TRBV12-4	TRBJ1-1	NA	few
TGTGCCAGCAGCGTTGGACCCTCGGGGCGGCAGCCCCAGCATTTT	CASSVGPSGRQPQHF	TRBV5-5	TRBJ1-5	NA	NA
TGTGCCAGCAGCTTAGGAACCCAGGGCACTGAAGCTTTCTTT	CASSLGTQGTEAFF	TRBV7-2	TRBJ1-1	NA	few
TGTGCCAGCAGCAGACCCCCGGACACTGAAGCTTTCTTT	CASSRPPDTEAFF	TRBV28	TRBJ1-1	NA	many
TGTGCCAGCAGCCACCCGGGGAGGGAAGCTTTCTTT	CASSHPGREAFF	TRBV7-2	TRBJ1-1	NA	NA
TGCAGCGTTGGAGTCAGAAGGGGGATCTCAAACACTGAAGCTTTCTTT	CSVGVRRGISNTEAFF	TRBV29-1	TRBJ1-1	NA	NA
TGCGCCAGCAGCCCGCGAGGACTAGCGGGAGAAGAGCAGTACTTC	CASSPRGLAGEEQYF	TRBV5-1	TRBJ2-7	TRBD2	NA
TGTGCCAGCTCACCAGAACAGGGCGGCAATCAGCCCCAGCATTTT	CASSPEQGGNQPQHF	TRBV18	TRBJ1-5	NA	few
TGCAGCGTAGGACAGACCTACGAGCAGTACTTC	CSVGQTYEQYF	TRBV29-1	TRBJ2-7	NA	NA
TGTGCCAGCAACTTCGACAGGGGGGATGGCTACACCTTC	CASNFDRGDGYTF	TRBV19	TRBJ1-2	TRBD1	NA
TGTGCCAGCAGCTATACTAGCGGGCATGCACCCTACGAGCAGTACTTC	CASSYTSGHAPYEQYF	TRBV13	TRBJ2-7	TRBD2	few
TGTGCCAGCAGGGGACAGCTCTATGGCTACACCTTC	CASRGQLYGYTF	TRBV12-3/TRBV12-4	TRBJ1-2	TRBD1	many
TGTGCCACCAGTGATCCCACGCGGGGGGCGTTGGACACAGCTTACGAGCAGTACTTC	CATSDPTRGALDTAYEQYF	TRBV24-1	TRBJ2-7	TRBD2	NA
TGTGCCAGCAGCGTAAACGGGGGGTCCCGATACAATGAGCAGTTCTTC	CASSVNGGSRYNEQFF	TRBV13	TRBJ2-1	TRBD2	few
TGTGCCAGTAGTATTGGGTTCGGTGGGGTTGGGAATCAGCCCCAGCATTTT	CASSIGFGGVGNQPQHF	TRBV19	TRBJ1-5	NA	NA
TGTGCCAGCAGTTCTAGGGGGGTCGGCAGGGCCGTCGCTGAAGCTTTCTTT	CASSSRGVGRAVAEAFF	TRBV12-3/TRBV12-4	TRBJ1-1	NA	few
TGTGCCATCAGACAGGGGGCCGGTTTGGAGACCCAGTACTTC	CAIRQGAGLETQYF	TRBV10-3	TRBJ2-5	TRBD1	NA
TGTGCCAGCAGCTTAGACAGGGTGGGGCCCCAGCATTTT	CASSLDRVGPQHF	TRBV7-6	TRBJ1-5	NA	few
TGTGCCAGCCTAGAGGGGATCGGTCTCTATGGCTACACCTTC	CASLEGIGLYGYTF	TRBV2	TRBJ1-2	NA	NA
TGTGCCAGCAGTACCAACTTACGGAAGCAGTACTTT	CASSTNLRKQYF	TRBV12-3/TRBV12-4	TRBJ2-7	NA	NA
TGTGCCAGCAGTTCCCCAGGGTACTATGGCTACACCTTC	CASSSPGYYGYTF	TRBV6-2/TRBV6-3	TRBJ1-2	NA	few
TGTGCCAGCAGTGAATCAAACACCTACGAGCAGTACTTC	CASSESNTYEQYF	TRBV28	TRBJ2-7	NA	many
TGTGCCAGCAGTGGGTGGACAGGGGGAGGCAATCAGCCCCAGCATTTT	CASSGWTGGGNQPQHF	TRBV2	TRBJ1-5	TRBD1	few
TGTGCCAGCCGAGCGGCACCGGGAATGAACACTGAAGCTTTCTTT	CASRAAPGMNTEAFF	TRBV28	TRBJ1-1	NA	few
TGTGCCAGCAGTCCCCTGACGGTTTCGGATACGCAGTATTTT	CASSPLTVSDTQYF	TRBV28	TRBJ2-3	NA	NA